This T cell receptor beta chain is drawn from a study of blood T cells in healthy people across ages. A second about 7 to 11 cycle PCR used barcoded and J-beta primers. Each CDR3 protein gets one entry after TCRdb re-called the 5' RACE reads with MiXCR. Of roughly 2 million distinct CDR3 sequences in the sample, roughly 49% are singletons; the top ten hold 2% to 2.5%. The CDR3 consists of 13 residues. Trimming removed 3 bases from V and 5 bases from J, with 11 bases in between. Germline V CDR1 and CDR2: SGDLS, YYNGEE. This receptor was taken from a woman between 35 and 50 years old in good health. Material for sequencing was blood. The rearrangement uses TRBV9 and TRBJ2-5; D may be TRBD2 (6 bases). The CDR3 DNA is TGTGCCAGCAGCGCGTGGGGGGAGGAGACCCAGTACTTC. Residues: CASSAWGEETQYF.